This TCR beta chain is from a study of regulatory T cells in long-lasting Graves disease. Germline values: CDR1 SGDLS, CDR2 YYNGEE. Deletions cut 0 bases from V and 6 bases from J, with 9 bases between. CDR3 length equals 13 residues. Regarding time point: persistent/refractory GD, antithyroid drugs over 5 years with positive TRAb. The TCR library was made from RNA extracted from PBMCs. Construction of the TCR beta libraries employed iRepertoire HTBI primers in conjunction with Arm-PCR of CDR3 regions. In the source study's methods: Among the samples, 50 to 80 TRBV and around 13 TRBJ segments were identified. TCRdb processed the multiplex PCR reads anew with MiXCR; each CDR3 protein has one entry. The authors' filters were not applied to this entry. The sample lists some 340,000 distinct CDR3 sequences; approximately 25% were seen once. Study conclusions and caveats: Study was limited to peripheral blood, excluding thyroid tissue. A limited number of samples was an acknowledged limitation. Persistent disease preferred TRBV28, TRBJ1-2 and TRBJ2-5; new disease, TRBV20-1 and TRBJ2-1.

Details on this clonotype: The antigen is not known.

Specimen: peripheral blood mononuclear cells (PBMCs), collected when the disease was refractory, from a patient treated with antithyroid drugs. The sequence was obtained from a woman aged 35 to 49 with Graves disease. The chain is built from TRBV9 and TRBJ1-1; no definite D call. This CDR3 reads CASSVGPGSEAFF. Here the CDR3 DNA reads TGTGCCAGCAGCGTAGGGCCGGGATCTGAAGCTTTCTTT.